This T cell receptor (beta chain) was recorded in a study of T cell responses to AZD1222 COVID-19 vaccine. Assay used: immunoSEQ multiplex PCR; TCRdb lists only in-frame clones, some missing. The sample lists 100,000 to 150,000 clones; roughly 88% were seen once. This CDR3 has 15 amino acids. Trimming removed 5 bases from V and 0 bases from J; junction bases left unmatched: 5. From germline, CDR1 is MNHEY and CDR2 SVGEGT. The clonotype originates from an adult in good health. The chain is built from TRBV6-2 or TRBV6-3 and TRBJ2-7, with 9 nucleotides matching TRBD1. The sample was peripheral blood, taken on day 0 of AZD1222 vaccination. The CDR3 bases are TGTGCCAGCAGTACCAGGACAGGGGCCTCCTACGAGCAGTACTTC. Protein: CASSTRTGASYEQYF.